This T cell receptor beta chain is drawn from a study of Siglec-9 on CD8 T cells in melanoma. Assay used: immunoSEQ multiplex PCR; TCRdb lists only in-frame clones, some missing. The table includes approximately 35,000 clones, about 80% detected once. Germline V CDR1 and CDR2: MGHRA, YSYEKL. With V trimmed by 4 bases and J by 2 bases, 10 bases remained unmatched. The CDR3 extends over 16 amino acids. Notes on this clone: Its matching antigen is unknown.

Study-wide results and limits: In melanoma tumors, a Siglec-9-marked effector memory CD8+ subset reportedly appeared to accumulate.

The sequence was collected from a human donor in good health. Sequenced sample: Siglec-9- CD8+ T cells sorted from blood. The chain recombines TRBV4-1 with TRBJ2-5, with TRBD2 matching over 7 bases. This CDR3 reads CASSLHGAGEQETQYF. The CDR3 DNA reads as TGCGCCAGCAGCCTCCACGGCGCGGGGGAGCAAGAGACCCAGTACTTC.